This TCR beta chain was profiled in a study of cytomegalovirus exposure and HLA in healthy donors. Across the study: Early on, a data release was issued that held roughly 80 million unique TCRs from HLA-typed donors. Study outcomes and limitations: Diagnosis of cytomegalovirus status made by the classifier reportedly showed high specificity and sensitivity.

60 Vbeta and 13 Jbeta primers were used in PCR. Sequencing was performed with immunoSEQ multiplex PCR; in TCRdb, only in-frame clones are kept and a portion is missing. This sample's table reports tens of thousands of clones. Details on this clone: As yet, its antigen is unknown.

Sequencing was done on a sample of PBMCs. This TCR was recovered from a man between 50 and 59 years old in good health and CMV-seropositive.

The CDR3 DNA reads as TGTGCCAGCAGAGTCGGACAGCCCACAGATACGCAGTATTTT. Translating gives CASRVGQPTDTQYF. This rearrangement joins TRBV7-2 to TRBJ2-3, with D possibly being TRBD1 (6 bases). Germline-derived CDR1 and CDR2 are SGHTA and FQGNSA. The CDR3 totals 14 residues. The germline V and J ends were trimmed by 6 bases and 2 bases, with 12 bases remaining between them.